A selection of T cell receptor beta chains follows, all from one sample in a study of blood T cell repertoires in COVID-19. Measured with immunoSEQ multiplex PCR; TCRdb has only the in-frame clones, and not every one. The data hold around 88,000 clones, with approximately 90% observed a single time. Sequencing input: peripheral blood. These TCRs come from an elderly woman with acute or convalescent COVID-19. The CDR3 runs from the conserved cysteine through the conserved F or W. D genes are given only for firm matches. Clone sizes are given selectively: once, few, many, or a class where the clone is expanded.

d_call | j_call | clone_size | v_call | cdr3_nt | cdr3_aa
- | TRBJ2-5 | - | TRBV28 | TGTGCCAGCAGTTCCCCAGGGTCTTGGGAGACCCAGTACTTC | CASSSPGSWETQYF
- | TRBJ1-2 | - | TRBV19 | TGTGCCAGTAGTAGCGGCGGGGGGCTCTACTATGGCTACACCTTC | CASSSGGGLYYGYTF
- | TRBJ2-5 | - | TRBV6-6 | TGTGCCAGCAGTTACGAGTCACGGGAGACCCAGTACTTC | CASSYESRETQYF
TRBD1 | TRBJ1-4 | - | TRBV2 | TGTGCCAGGGAGACAGGGATCAACGAAAAACTGTTTTTT | CARETGINEKLFF
TRBD2 | TRBJ2-7 | - | TRBV15 | TGTGCCACCAGCAGAGAGCTAGCGGCAACCTACGAGCAGTACTTC | CATSRELAATYEQYF
TRBD1 | TRBJ1-5 | - | TRBV7-9 | TGTGCCAGCGGGGGGACAGGGCAGGGCAATCAGCCCCAGCATTTT | CASGGTGQGNQPQHF
- | TRBJ1-4 | - | TRBV19 | TGTGCCAGTGCCTACGGGTCCCCTAATGAAAAACTGTTTTTT | CASAYGSPNEKLFF
- | TRBJ1-4 | once | TRBV28 | TGTGCCAGCAGCACACCCAATGAAAAACTGTTTTTT | CASSTPNEKLFF
- | TRBJ2-7 | - | TRBV6-2/TRBV6-3 | TGTGCCAGCAGTTACTCGAAGGGCAGGGTAAACTACGAGCAGTACTTC | CASSYSKGRVNYEQYF
TRBD2 | TRBJ2-5 | - | TRBV5-5 | TGTGCCAGCAGCTTGTTTCTTCGGGAGGGGCTCCACCAAGCAGAGACCCAGTACTTC | CASSLFLREGLHQAETQYF
TRBD1 | TRBJ2-7 | - | TRBV5-1 | TGCGCCAGCAGCGGCTACAGGGGAGACGACGAGCAGTACTTC | CASSGYRGDDEQYF
- | TRBJ1-4 | - | TRBV19 | TGTGCCAGTACCGTCAGTCGTCAGGGTACTGAAAAACTGTTTTTT | CASTVSRQGTEKLFF
- | TRBJ1-2 | - | TRBV7-5 | TGTGTCAGAAGCTTTAAGGGAGGGGATGGCTACACCTTC | CVRSFKGGDGYTF
- | TRBJ1-2 | - | TRBV24-1 | TGTGCCACCAGTGATAGCAGGACAGACGCTGGCTACACCTTC | CATSDSRTDAGYTF
- | TRBJ2-7 | - | TRBV28 | TGTGCCAGCAGTTTATTTTATTCCTACGAGCAGTACTTC | CASSLFYSYEQYF
- | TRBJ1-1 | - | TRBV6-5 | TGTGCCAGCAGTTACGGGACACTGAACACTGAAGCTTTCTTT | CASSYGTLNTEAFF
TRBD2 | TRBJ2-5 | - | TRBV5-1 | TGCGCCAGCAGCTTTGGGTCGGCTAGCGGCCCTCAAGAGACCCAGTACTTC | CASSFGSASGPQETQYF
- | TRBJ1-6 | - | TRBV6-2/TRBV6-3 | TGTGCCAGCAGTTCTGGAGGGTCAAATTCACCCCTCCACTTT | CASSSGGSNSPLHF
- | TRBJ2-1 | - | TRBV6-5 | TGTGCCAGCAGTTATACACAGGGAAGCCATGAGCAGTTCTTC | CASSYTQGSHEQFF
TRBD1 | TRBJ2-7 | - | TRBV6-5 | TGTGCCAGCAGTCCCACCGGGACAGGGTACAACGAGCAGTACTTC | CASSPTGTGYNEQYF
- | TRBJ2-3 | - | TRBV18 | TGTGCCAGCTCACGGATCACCGGGACACCCACAGATACGCAGTATTTT | CASSRITGTPTDTQYF
TRBD2 | TRBJ2-2 | - | TRBV4-3 | TGCGCCAGCAGCCAAGGACTAGCGGGGTACACCGGGGAGCTGTTTTTT | CASSQGLAGYTGELFF
TRBD2 | TRBJ2-3 | - | TRBV10-3 | TGTGCCATCAGTGTAGGACTAGCGGGGGGTAACACAGATACGCAGTATTTT | CAISVGLAGGNTDTQYF